The next 8 T cell receptor beta chains were all read from a single sample in a study of shared clonotypes between healthy human individuals. Profiling relied on immunoSEQ multiplex PCR, and the TCRdb table lists in-frame clones only, not all of them. The sample consists of roughly 2,300,000 clones, 85% to 95% of them appearing once. Sequenced material: naive CD4+ T cells from PBMCs. The subset here: CD45RA+ positively selected. Every receptor here comes from a man between 18 and 35 years old in good health. Some clones in this sample may be carry-over from other donors' samples.

This chain uses TRBV2 with TRBJ2-1, with D unresolved. This CDR3 has 12 amino acids. V gave up 0 bases and J gave up 9 bases, with 6 bases separating them. Germline V gene sequence: CDR1 SNHLY, CDR2 FYNNEI. CDR3: CASSEAASEQFF. CDR3 in DNA: TGTGCCAGCAGTGAAGCGGCGAGTGAGCAGTTCTTC.

The chain links TRBV5-1 to TRBJ2-3; 13 positions agree with TRBD2. V trimming: 4 bases; J trimming: 3 bases; junction bases outside the gene matches: 2. This CDR3 comprises 15 residues. CDR1 and CDR2 from the germline V gene are SGHRS and YFSETQ. Here the CDR3 DNA reads TGCGCCAGCAGCGGGACTAGCGGGATGACAGATACGCAGTATTTT. Protein sequence: CASSGTSGMTDTQYF.

The rearrangement joins TRBV5-4 to TRBJ2-2; D perhaps matches TRBD1 (5 bases). Germline CDR1 is SGHNT and CDR2 is YYREEE (reference sequence). V gave up 0 bases and J gave up 1 base, with 7 bases separating them. This CDR3 is 15 amino acids long. The CDR3 loop reads CASSLAQGNTGELFF. Here the CDR3 DNA reads TGTGCCAGCAGCTTGGCTCAGGGGAACACCGGGGAGCTGTTTTTT.

The chain recombines TRBV28 with TRBJ1-2; 7 bases align to TRBD1. Germline assignment: CDR1 MDHEN and CDR2 SYDVKM. There are 13 residues in the CDR3. Trimming took 5 bases from V and 8 from J; bases not matched to a gene: 8. CDR3: CASSPPTGVGYTF. The CDR3 bases are TGTGCCAGCAGTCCCCCAACAGGGGTAGGCTACACCTTC.

This chain connects TRBV27 to TRBJ2-3; 11 positions agree with TRBD2. The V segment lost 3 bases and the J segment 8 bases; nucleotides outside the gene matches: 7. Germline loops: CDR1 MNHEY, CDR2 SMNVEV (reference sequence). The CDR3 has 15 amino acids. CDR3 amino acids: CASSFGLAGGGTQYF. CDR3 DNA sequence: TGTGCCAGCAGTTTCGGCCTAGCGGGAGGAGGTACGCAGTATTTT.

The chain recombines TRBV29-1 with TRBJ1-3, with D hard to call. CDR1 is SQVTM, CDR2 ANQGSEA, per germline. V dropped 4 bases and J dropped 4 bases, with 11 bases sitting between them. The CDR3 is 13 residues long. CDR3 protein: CSVGRGVGNTIYF. CDR3 in DNA: TGCAGCGTTGGCCGGGGAGTGGGAAACACCATATATTTT.

The chain combines TRBV27 with TRBJ2-7; 11 bases are a match to TRBD2. Losses at the gene ends were 4 bases for V and 4 bases for J; bases not matched to a gene: 6. The CDR3 totals 15 residues. Germline V gene data show CDR1 as MNHEY and CDR2 as SMNVEV (reference sequence). DNA for the CDR3: TGTGCCAGCAGTTCTCTGGGACTAGCGGATTACGAGCAGTACTTC. Its protein is CASSSLGLADYEQYF.

The V call is TRBV28, the J call TRBJ2-4; D ambiguous. The V and J ends lost 6 bases and 0 bases respectively, with 9 bases between them. The CDR3 contains 14 residues. CDR1 MDHEN and CDR2 SYDVKM come from the germline V gene. Here the CDR3 reads CASSGSLAKNIQYF. The DNA of the CDR3 is TGTGCCAGCAGCGGAAGTTTAGCCAAAAACATTCAGTACTTC.